This T cell receptor beta chain was sequenced for a study of long-term antiretroviral therapy in people with HIV. Overall study results and limits: Blood was collected between the mid-2000s and the late 2010s, possibly under older ART regimens. The study found that diversity rose after ART but stayed below transplant donor controls.

Germline loops: CDR1 SGDLS, CDR2 YYNGEE. Trimming removed 4 bases from V and 5 bases from J, with 12 bases in between. The CDR3 covers 13 residues. As concerns this clone: Its antigen is not identified.

Runs used v3.0 of the immunoSEQ assay and were done at survey level. Clones were sequenced by immunoSEQ multiplex PCR, and TCRdb holds only the in-frame ones, with some missing. Counted here are about 33,000 clones, 65% to 80% occurring once; the ten biggest clones make up approximately 8.4%. All donors provided no fewer than one pre-ART and no fewer than two post-ART PBMC samples. The samples comprised roughly 0.95-10 million cryopreserved PBMC ahead of DNA extraction. The material sequenced was unsorted PBMCs, taken 3.1 years after starting antiretroviral therapy. The chain employs TRBV9 and TRBJ1-1; tentative D call: TRBD1 (6 bases). The TCR originated in a woman between 50 and 59 years old with HIV. Written as DNA, the CDR3 is TGTGCCAGCAGCTTACAACAGGGAACTGAAGCTTTCTTT. Its protein product is CASSLQQGTEAFF. Together with reference TRBV9 and TRBJ1-1, the CDR3 gives the full variable domain: DSGVTQTPKHLITATGQRVTLRCSPRSGDLSVYWYQQSLDQGLQFLIQYYNGEERAKGNILERFSAQQFPDLHSELNLSSLELGDSALYFCASSLQQGTEAFFGQGTRLTVV.